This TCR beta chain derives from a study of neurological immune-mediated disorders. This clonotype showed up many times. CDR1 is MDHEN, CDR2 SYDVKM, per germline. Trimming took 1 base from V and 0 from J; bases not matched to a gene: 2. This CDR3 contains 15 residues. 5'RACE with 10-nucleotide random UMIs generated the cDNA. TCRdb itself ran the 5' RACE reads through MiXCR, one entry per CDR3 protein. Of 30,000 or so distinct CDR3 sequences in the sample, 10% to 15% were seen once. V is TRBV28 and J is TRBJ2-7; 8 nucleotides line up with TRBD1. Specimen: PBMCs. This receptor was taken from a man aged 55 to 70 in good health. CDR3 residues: CASSLFGTGSYEQYF. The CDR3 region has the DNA TGTGCCAGCAGTTTATTCGGGACAGGCTCCTACGAGCAGTACTTC.